This TCR beta chain appears in the sequencing data of a study of blood T cell repertoires in COVID-19. Study at large: There were acute and convalescent COVID-19 samples, and they came from the United States, Italy and Spain. T cells, B-cell-depleted T cells, or PBMCs supplied cDNA or gDNA.

The Seattle patients, enrolled during active infection, were followed longitudinally. As originally analysed: From reference gene primer amplification, estimates of nucleated cell counts were derived. Sequencing used immunoSEQ multiplex PCR; TCRdb keeps in-frame clones, though not all of them. That table supplies the V and J calls and clone size; D and trimming were determined from the DNA. The sample has 310,000 or so clones, approximately 90% seen once. Trimming at V came to 6 bases and at J to 4 bases, leaving 14 bases not matched to a gene. The germline gives CDR1 SGHRS, CDR2 YFSETQ. This CDR3 has 17 residues.

The source material was peripheral blood. The V and J genes are TRBV5-1 and TRBJ2-7, with TRBD1 matching 12 bases. The clonotype originates from a man aged 30 to 39 with COVID-19, enrolled during active disease. CDR3 bases: TGCGCCAGCAAACAAACCGGGACAGGGGGCGCAGGGTACGAGCAGTACTTC. Protein product: CASKQTGTGGAGYEQYF.